This entry lists 32 T cell receptor beta chains sequenced from one sample in a study of identical twins. TCRdb itself ran the 5' RACE reads through MiXCR, one entry per CDR3 protein. This table has 100,000 or so distinct CDR3 sequences, under 7% appearing once. The sample was memory T cells sorted from blood. These TCRs come from a woman aged 45-59 years in good health.

There are many counts of this clonotype. CDR3 sequence (DNA): TGTGCCAGCAGGCCACCACCGGGACTTAACACCGGGGAGCTGTTTTTT. Protein sequence: CASRPPPGLNTGELFF. The chain employs TRBV6-2 or TRBV6-3 and TRBJ2-2; tentatively, D is TRBD2 (6 bases). CDR3 length: 16 amino acids. V gave up 6 bases and J gave up 2 bases, with 16 bases separating them. The V gene's germline CDR1 is MNHEY and CDR2 SVGEGT.

This clonotype showed up many times. The rearrangement joins TRBV6-1 to TRBJ2-6, with D perhaps matching TRBD1 (5 bases). The CDR3 is made up of 17 amino acids. Per germline, CDR1 MNHNS and CDR2 SASEGT. Trimming left V 2 bases short and J 2 bases short, with 13 bases between. The CDR3 DNA is TGTGCCAGCAGTGAACAGGGAAATTTTGCTGGGGCCAACGTCCTGACTTTC. Translating gives CASSEQGNFAGANVLTF.

This clonotype was picked up a small number of times. V usage is TRBV18 and J usage is TRBJ2-7; unclear D gene. This CDR3 has 11 residues. Trimming left V 3 bases short and J 4 bases short, with 4 bases between. Germline CDR1 reads KGHSH; CDR2 reads LQKENI. CDR3 sequence reads: CASSPGYEQYV. CDR3 nucleotide sequence: TGTGCCAGCTCACCCGGTTACGAGCAGTACGTC.

This clonotype was observed many times. V is TRBV5-4 and J is TRBJ2-3, with TRBD2 matching 7 bases. V gave up 7 bases and J gave up 6 bases; unmatched junction bases: 14. This CDR3 is built from 15 residues. Per the germline V gene, CDR1 is SGHNT and CDR2 is YYREEE (reference sequence). In DNA form, the CDR3 reads TGTGCCAGCCTCCGGGCGGGAGAAGCCCCCGATACGCAGTATTTT. Amino acids: CASLRAGEAPDTQYF.

This clonotype was counted many times. This chain joins TRBV7-2 and TRBJ2-3; no clear D. Looked up from germline, CDR1 is SGHTA and CDR2 is FQGNSA. With 2 bases removed from V and 5 bases from J, the gap between germline ends came to 8 bases. There are 13 residues in the CDR3. CDR3 loop: CASSLRSRDTQYF. The DNA for the CDR3 is TGTGCCAGCAGCTTAAGGAGTCGAGATACGCAGTATTTT.

This clonotype appeared many times. This sequence joins TRBV18 and TRBJ2-7; D gene uncertain. With 2 bases removed from V and 2 bases from J, the gap between germline ends came to 1 base. Per germline, CDR1 KGHSH and CDR2 LQKENI. This CDR3 contains 11 residues. CDR3 protein: CASSPAYEQYV. The DNA for the CDR3 is TGTGCCAGCTCACCAGCCTACGAGCAGTACGTC.

At least ten counts were recorded for this clonotype. This sequence joins TRBV10-3 and TRBJ1-5; no clear D gene. The V gene's germline CDR1 is ENHRY and CDR2 SYGVKD. This CDR3 contains 12 residues. Trimming removed 8 bases at V and 1 base at J, with 6 bases between. This chain's CDR3 is CAISSSNQPQHF. The DNA for the CDR3 is TGTGCCATCTCTTCCAGCAATCAGCCCCAGCATTTT.

This clonotype was recorded at least ten times. The chain employs TRBV12-3 or TRBV12-4 and TRBJ1-2; D unclear. Trimming took 1 base from V and 8 from J, leaving 17 bases between them. CDR3 length equals 15 residues. CDR3 in DNA: TGTGCCAGCAGTTTAGGAGAACGCTTGCTGTCGGGCTACACCTTC. This encodes CASSLGERLLSGYTF.

This clonotype has ten or more counts. The chain is built from TRBV11-1 and TRBJ2-6; D is ambiguous. Germline V gene lookup returns CDR1 SGHAT and CDR2 FQDESV (reference sequence). Trimming took off 2 bases at V and 1 base at J, with 3 bases between the two ends. The CDR3 contains 14 residues. The chain's CDR3 is CASSLMSGANVLTF. The CDR3 region has the DNA TGTGCCAGCAGCTTAATGTCTGGGGCCAACGTCCTGACTTTC.

This clonotype was detected ten times or more. The V call is TRBV9, the J call TRBJ2-7; 9 nucleotides match TRBD2. V dropped 0 bases and J dropped 4; count of bases not matched to a gene: 8. CDR1 is SGDLS, CDR2 YYNGEE, per germline. This CDR3 comprises 16 residues. In DNA, the CDR3 is TGTGCCAGCAGCGTAGAAGCGGGAGGCAAATTTTACGAGCAGTACTTC. As protein: CASSVEAGGKFYEQYF.

This clonotype was recorded at least ten times. This chain joins TRBV18 and TRBJ2-4, with TRBD2 matching over 7 bases. Germline trimming cut 0 bases from V and 0 bases from J; bases unmatched to any gene: 2. The CDR3 has 16 amino acids. In germline, CDR1 is KGHSH, CDR2 LQKENI. The CDR3 reads CASSPPGGRAKNIQYF. DNA of the CDR3: TGTGCCAGCTCACCACCGGGAGGGAGAGCCAAAAACATTCAGTACTTC.

This clonotype was found many times. The chain uses TRBV14 and TRBJ2-3; 8 nucleotides align to TRBD1. This CDR3 has 16 amino acids. Germline CDR1 SGHDN, CDR2 FVKESK. V was pared by 1 base and J by 4 bases, with 7 bases of the junction left unmatched. The DNA of the CDR3 is TGTGCCAGCAGCCAAGTGGACAGGGCTACGGCAGATACGCAGTATTTT. This encodes CASSQVDRATADTQYF. Supplemented by reference TRBV14 and TRBJ2-3, the full variable domain reads EAGVTQFPSHSVIEKGQTVTLRCDPISGHDNLYWYRRVMGKEIKFLLHFVKESKQDESGMPNNRFLAERTGGTYSTLKVQPAELEDSGVYFCASSQVDRATADTQYFGPGTRLTVL.

This clonotype was counted many times. The V call is TRBV5-1, the J call TRBJ1-3; D call uncertain. This CDR3 region has 13 residues. V lost 5 bases, J lost 0 bases, and 6 bases lay in between. The germline V gene has CDR1 SGHRS and CDR2 YFSETQ. CDR3 DNA: TGCGCCAGCAGGGAGTACTCTGGAAACACCATATATTTT. It is translated as CASREYSGNTIYF.

This clonotype has at least ten counts. The chain's CDR3 is CASRAGVTGELFF. CDR3 coding DNA: TGTGCCAGCAGGGCAGGGGTAACCGGGGAGCTGTTTTTT. The chain links TRBV12-3 or TRBV12-4 to TRBJ2-2; TRBD1 might be the D (6 bases). The CDR3 contains 13 residues. The germline V and J ends were trimmed by 6 bases and 5 bases, with 10 bases remaining between them.

This clonotype was found many times. The chain employs TRBV11-3 and TRBJ2-5; D is ambiguous. The germline gives CDR1 SGHNT, CDR2 YENEEA. This CDR3 region has 15 residues. Trimming shortened V by 2 bases and J by 5 bases, and 15 bases separated the two germline ends. The CDR3 sequence is CASSLLNWFSETQYF. DNA for the CDR3: TGTGCCAGCAGCTTACTTAATTGGTTCTCGGAGACCCAGTACTTC.

A few counts support this clonotype. This rearrangement joins TRBV6-1 to TRBJ1-1, with a possible D match to TRBD1 (5 bases). The CDR3 has 15 amino acids. The germline CDR1 and CDR2 sequences are MNHNS and SASEGT. With 7 bases removed from V and 5 bases from J, the gap between germline ends came to 20 bases. The CDR3 protein is CASKRDYQGETEAFF. The CDR3 nucleotides are TGTGCCAGCAAGAGGGATTACCAGGGTGAGACTGAAGCTTTCTTT.

This clonotype was recorded at least ten times. The chain has TRBV27 and TRBJ1-5; D is ambiguous. This CDR3 is built from 14 residues. CDR1 MNHEY and CDR2 SMNVEV come from the germline V gene (reference sequence). V shed 3 bases and J shed 5 bases, with 11 bases lying between them. CDR3 nucleotides: TGTGCCAGCAGTTTTTCGGCTGGAGATCAGCCCCAGCATTTT. It codes for CASSFSAGDQPQHF.

This clonotype was counted a few times. The chain carries TRBV27 and TRBJ2-3; TRBD2 matches 8 bases. Germline loops: CDR1 MNHEY, CDR2 SMNVEV (reference sequence). The CDR3 extends over 12 amino acids. Germline trimming cut 3 bases from V and 11 bases from J; bases unmatched to any gene: 4. CDR3 amino acids: CASSFSGIRQYF. The DNA for the CDR3 is TGTGCCAGCAGTTTTAGCGGGATAAGGCAGTATTTT.

This clonotype was picked up many times. The J gene is TRBJ2-1, the V gene TRBV9; 9 bases are shared with TRBD2. Per the germline V gene, CDR1 is SGDLS and CDR2 is YYNGEE. V lost 4 bases to trimming and J lost 5 bases; unmatched junction nucleotides: 7. The CDR3 consists of 15 residues. This CDR3 is CASSPRGGANNEQFF. As DNA, the CDR3 is TGTGCCAGCAGCCCGCGGGGGGGGGCAAACAATGAGCAGTTCTTC.

On this clonotype itself: This clone may be a read error of a much larger clone one base away. V gene TRBV14 combines with J gene TRBJ1-1; no clear D gene. This CDR3 comprises 13 residues. Germline CDR1 SGHDN, CDR2 FVKESK. CDR3 amino acids: CASGQHMNTEAFF. CDR3 coding DNA: TGTGCCAGCGGCCAGCACATGAACACTGAAGCTTTCTTT.

This clonotype showed up many times. The rearrangement joins TRBV6-2 or TRBV6-3 to TRBJ2-3; 8 nucleotides match TRBD2. The length of the CDR3 is 19 residues. Looked up from germline, CDR1 is MNHEY and CDR2 is SVGEGT. The J segment lost 2 bases and the V segment lost 0 bases, leaving 13 bases of the junction unmatched. CDR3 loop: CASSYSLGEAGATTDTQYF. Written as DNA, the CDR3 is TGTGCCAGCAGTTACTCCCTCGGGGAAGCGGGAGCAACCACAGATACGCAGTATTTT.

In this sample, this clonotype turned up many times. This chain uses TRBV4-1 with TRBJ2-3, with no clear D. The germline V gene has CDR1 MGHRA and CDR2 YSYEKL. The CDR3 contains 14 residues. V shed 1 base and J shed 6 bases, with 11 bases lying between them. Here the CDR3 DNA reads TGCGCCAGCAGCCAAGGGGTCGTGATGGATACGCAGTATTTT. It codes for CASSQGVVMDTQYF.

This clonotype has a count of ten or more. The chain uses TRBV5-1 and TRBJ2-7, with D tentatively TRBD2 (5 bases). Germline lookup yields CDR1 SGHRS and CDR2 YFSETQ. V was trimmed by 0 bases and J by 7 bases, leaving 11 bases between them. This CDR3 spans 13 amino acids. CDR3: CASSLDGRGEQYF. DNA of the CDR3: TGCGCCAGCAGCTTGGACGGACGAGGGGAGCAGTACTTC.

The V call is TRBV27, the J call TRBJ2-1; 12 bases map to TRBD2. The CDR3 runs 16 residues. Germline V lookup: CDR1 MNHEY, CDR2 SMNVEV (reference sequence). V lost 5 bases to trimming and J lost 7 bases; unmatched junction nucleotides: 9. This CDR3 reads CASSPPPLAGGNEQFF. The CDR3 DNA reads as TGTGCCAGCAGTCCCCCCCCACTAGCGGGAGGTAATGAGCAGTTCTTC.

The chain recombines TRBV6-1 with TRBJ2-7; TRBD1 matches at 10 bases. J gave up 6 bases and V 7 bases, and 6 bases lay outside the gene matches. The CDR3 runs to 13 residues. From germline, CDR1 is MNHNS and CDR2 SASEGT. This CDR3 reads CASIPGTGAEQYV. In DNA form, the CDR3 reads TGTGCCAGCATTCCCGGGACAGGGGCCGAGCAGTACGTC.

This clonotype was found many times. The rearrangement joins TRBV19 to TRBJ2-2; D unresolved. The CDR3 has 14 residues. Trimming shortened V by 0 bases and J by 4 bases, and 6 bases separated the two germline ends. Germline CDR1 and CDR2: LNHDA and SQIVND (reference sequence). The CDR3 spells CASSIDLATGELFF. CDR3 nucleotides: TGTGCCAGTAGTATAGATCTGGCCACCGGGGAGCTGTTTTTT.

This clonotype was counted many times. The rearrangement uses TRBV28 and TRBJ1-1, with D tentatively TRBD1 (5 bases). From germline, CDR1 is MDHEN and CDR2 SYDVKM. Trimming removed 6 bases from V and 6 bases from J, with 17 bases in between. CDR3 length equals 14 residues. Here the CDR3 DNA reads TGTGCCAGCAGAACAAGGACACCGCAGGCTGAAGCTTTCTTT. It yields the protein CASRTRTPQAEAFF.

This clonotype occurred many times. The rearrangement joins TRBV5-4 to TRBJ2-1; weak D call: TRBD2 (5 bases). The CDR3 is 13 amino acids. Germline V CDR1 and CDR2: SGHNT, YYREEE (reference sequence). Between the trimmed V and J ends, which lost 5 bases and 10 bases, there was a span of 16 bases. The CDR3 loop reads CASRSDSRSEQFF. DNA for the CDR3: TGTGCCAGCAGATCGGACTCCAGAAGCGAGCAGTTCTTC.

This clonotype was seen at least ten times. One end of the junction is discordant with germline, which a read error may explain. The chain links TRBV7-7 to TRBJ2-3; D is perhaps TRBD2 (6 bases). Germline-derived CDR1 and CDR2 are SSHAT and FNYEAQ (reference sequence). The CDR3 length is 14 residues. In nucleotides, the CDR3 is TGTGCTAGCAGTCGGGCGGGAAGTTCGGATACGCAGTATTTT. It encodes CASSRAGSSDTQYF.

This clonotype was seen repeatedly, ten times or more. The chain combines TRBV7-2 with TRBJ2-3; 14 bases map to TRBD2. The CDR3 is 16 residues long. CDR1 and CDR2 from the germline V gene are SGHTA and FQGNSA. V dropped 4 bases and J dropped 4; count of bases not matched to a gene: 4. The CDR3 reads CASSSPGLAGADTQYF. As DNA, the CDR3 is TGTGCCAGCAGCTCCCCGGGACTAGCGGGAGCAGATACGCAGTATTTT.

This clonotype has more than one count but fewer than ten. V is TRBV18 and J is TRBJ2-7; D is undetermined. Germline assignment: CDR1 KGHSH and CDR2 LQKENI. The CDR3 contains 11 residues. V lost 5 bases to trimming and J lost 5 bases, with 7 bases between them. CDR3: CASSSAHEQYF. The CDR3 DNA sequence: TGTGCCAGCTCATCAGCTCACGAGCAGTACTTC.

This clonotype came up many times. The chain links TRBV7-8 to TRBJ1-5, with 11 bases matching TRBD1. Germline values: CDR1 SGHVS, CDR2 FQNEAQ. The ends lost 2 bases at V and 4 bases at J; junction bases unmatched: 1. The CDR3 totals 15 residues. CDR3 sequence reads: CASSLRDRGNQPQHF. The CDR3 DNA reads as TGTGCCAGCAGCTTACGGGACAGGGGGAATCAGCCCCAGCATTTT.